This section outlines one T cell receptor beta chain sequence together with its context. The data were taken from a study of molecular identifiers for immune sequencing clone quantification. V was shortened by 11 bases and J by 7 bases, with 21 bases between the two germline ends. The CDR3 has 14 amino acids. Germline CDR1 is LNHDA and CDR2 is SQIVND (reference sequence). Via MiXCR, TCRdb re-called the PCR reads, giving one row per CDR3 protein. The repertoire has 30,000 to 40,000 distinct CDR3 sequences, about 19% of them found once; the top ten carry roughly 0.99%. This receptor was obtained from a human donor in good health. Some libraries in this study had Jurkat cell RNA spiked in. The chain is built from TRBV19 and TRBJ1-3; D may be TRBD1 (5 bases). Material for sequencing was naive CD8+ T cells from blood, with Jurkat cell RNA spiked in. The subset is: FACS-sorted CD8+CD4-CCR7+CD45RA+ naive T cells. This CDR3 is CAGTMGRGFNTIYF. The CDR3 bases are TGTGCCGGTACCATGGGTAGGGGCTTCAACACCATATATTTT.